The 15 T cell receptor beta chains listed next were all sequenced from one sample in a study of T-cell memory formation after mild COVID-19. TCRdb re-analysed the 5' RACE reads in MiXCR, keeping a single row per CDR3 protein. The sample has just under 150,000 distinct CDR3 sequences, roughly 6.3% seen once. The specimen sequenced was PBMCs or a T cell subset sorted from them (not recorded which). These TCRs come from an adult woman who had mild COVID-19 (a few samples of this study predate the infection). Cell type and time point are not known.

This clonotype was counted at least ten times. This rearrangement joins TRBV5-1 to TRBJ2-7; TRBD1 matches at 10 bases. Looked up from germline, CDR1 is SGHRS and CDR2 is YFSETQ. The CDR3 has 16 residues. V gave up 1 base and J gave up 1 base; unmatched junction bases: 5. The CDR3 sequence is CASSLLGQGISYEQYF. The CDR3 nucleotides are TGCGCCAGCAGCTTGTTGGGACAGGGGATATCCTACGAGCAGTACTTC.

This clonotype has a count of ten or more. The chain has TRBV7-2 and TRBJ1-2; D unclear. Trimming left V 3 bases short and J 5 bases short, with 7 bases between. Germline V gene lookup returns CDR1 SGHTA and CDR2 FQGNSA. The CDR3 covers 12 residues. CDR3 sequence (DNA): TGTGCCAGCAGCTTCTCGTCGTATGGCTACACCTTC. Amino acid sequence: CASSFSSYGYTF.

The table lists this clonotype with many counts. This chain joins TRBV5-1 and TRBJ2-5, with D perhaps matching TRBD1 (6 bases). V was clipped by 1 base and J by 2 bases, with 12 bases between them. Germline V gene sequence: CDR1 SGHRS, CDR2 YFSETQ. There are 15 residues in the CDR3. CDR3 residues: CASSLPGRGQETQYF. CDR3 in DNA: TGCGCCAGCAGCTTGCCGGGAAGGGGGCAAGAGACCCAGTACTTC.

V and J are TRBV2 and TRBJ2-7; D unresolved. Looked up from germline, CDR1 is SNHLY and CDR2 is FYNNEI. CDR3 length: 13 amino acids. Trimming removed 4 bases at V and 4 bases at J, with 11 bases between. Here the CDR3 reads CASSGDRLYEQYF. The CDR3 DNA reads as TGTGCCAGCAGTGGGGATAGACTTTACGAGCAGTACTTC.

This clonotype was detected only a few times. J is TRBJ1-2 and V is TRBV7-3; the D gene is possibly TRBD1 (5 bases). The germline gives CDR1 SGHTA, CDR2 FQGTGA. The CDR3 totals 14 residues. Trimming cost V 1 base and J 5 bases, with 11 bases left between them. CDR3: CASSLNRDGYGYTF. In DNA, the CDR3 is TGTGCCAGCAGCTTAAACCGGGACGGATATGGCTACACCTTC.

This chain links TRBV3-1 with TRBJ1-1; D unclear. The CDR3 spans 15 residues. Germline V gene lookup returns CDR1 LGHDT and CDR2 YNNKEL (reference sequence). The germline V and J ends were trimmed by 4 bases and 1 base, with 13 bases remaining between them. CDR3 nucleotides: TGTGCCAGCAGCCCTACGACAACGTCGAACACTGAAGCTTTCTTT. Its protein product is CASSPTTTSNTEAFF.

This clonotype showed up just a few times. The chain combines TRBV6-2 or TRBV6-3 with TRBJ1-1; a weak D match, TRBD1 (6 bases). This CDR3 has 15 residues. The germline V gene encodes CDR1 MNHEY and CDR2 SVGEGT. Trimming removed 7 bases from V and 3 bases from J, with 18 bases in between. The CDR3 spells CASKGVGNIDTEAFF. The CDR3 DNA sequence: TGTGCCAGCAAGGGGGTGGGGAACATCGACACTGAAGCTTTCTTT.

V gene TRBV6-2 or TRBV6-3 combines with J gene TRBJ2-5, with TRBD2 identical over 10 bases. V shed 8 bases and J 5 bases; nucleotides not matched to a gene: 11. The CDR3 is made up of 15 amino acids. Germline CDR1 is MNHEY and CDR2 is SVGEGT. CDR3 sequence reads: CASQKAGGVRETQYF. The CDR3 DNA reads as TGTGCCAGCCAAAAAGCGGGGGGGGTCCGGGAGACCCAGTACTTC.

This clonotype was found many times. The rearrangement links TRBV5-1 to TRBJ2-2, with D tentatively TRBD1 (6 bases). CDR3 length: 15 residues. V lost 4 bases and J 1 base, leaving 11 bases between the germline ends. CDR1 and CDR2 from the germline V gene are SGHRS and YFSETQ. The CDR3 nucleotides are TGCGCCAGCAGCCCCCGACAGGAGAACACCGGGGAGCTGTTTTTT. Translating it yields CASSPRQENTGELFF.

This clonotype was recorded many times. This CDR3 is CSDTQGYNEQFF. CDR3 DNA sequence: TGCAGCGACACTCAGGGCTACAATGAGCAGTTCTTC. The chain links TRBV29-1 to TRBJ2-1; D is possibly TRBD1 (5 bases). This CDR3 is 12 amino acids long. V was pared by 7 bases and J by 3 bases, with 10 bases between. Per germline, CDR1 SQVTM and CDR2 ANQGSEA.

This clonotype has more than one count but fewer than ten. The rearrangement links TRBV4-2 to TRBJ2-7, with D possibly being TRBD2 (6 bases). V was cut by 0 bases and J by 5 bases, with 17 bases left in between. This CDR3 comprises 16 residues. Germline loops: CDR1 LGHNA, CDR2 YNFKEQ. CDR3 in DNA: TGTGCCAGCAGCCAAGAGTCTCTAGCGCTAATCAACGAGCAGTACTTC. It specifies CASSQESLALINEQYF.

There are a few counts of this clonotype. This rearrangement joins TRBV6-1 to TRBJ2-2; TRBD2 aligns across 7 bases. CDR3 length: 16 residues. CDR1 MNHNS and CDR2 SASEGT come from the germline V gene. The trim removed 2 bases at V and 7 bases at J, leaving 10 bases unmatched. CDR3: CASSERGPGRGGELFF. In DNA form, the CDR3 reads TGTGCCAGCAGTGAACGGGGACCAGGGAGGGGCGGGGAGCTGTTTTTT.

This clonotype came up many times. The V call is TRBV7-8, the J call TRBJ2-3, with 10 nucleotides matching TRBD2. Germline V gene lookup returns CDR1 SGHVS and CDR2 FQNEAQ. The CDR3 sequence is 17 residues long. The V segment lost 5 bases and the J segment 14 bases; nucleotides outside the gene matches: 22. The CDR3 nucleotides read TGTGCCAGCAGCCTAGAGCAAGGACTAGCGGTTCCTCACGCCGGGTATTTT. Translated, it gives CASSLEQGLAVPHAGYF.

The V and J genes are TRBV5-6 and TRBJ2-1, with 7 bases that match TRBD1. The trim removed 4 bases at V and 6 bases at J, leaving 10 bases unmatched. This CDR3 spans 15 amino acids. The germline V gene has CDR1 SGHDT and CDR2 YYEEEE. The CDR3 DNA reads TGTGCCAGCAGCCCCTTGACAGGGCTCAGCAATGAGCAGTTCTTC. Its translation is CASSPLTGLSNEQFF. The full variable domain, completed using reference TRBV5-6 and TRBJ2-1, is DAGVTQSPTHLIKTRGQQVTLRCSPKSGHDTVSWYQQALGQGPQFIFQYYEEEERQRGNFPDRFSGHQFPNYSSELNVNALLLGDSALYLCASSPLTGLSNEQFFGPGTRLTVL.

This clonotype was recorded many times. The chain joins TRBV4-3 to TRBJ2-5; D gene uncertain. The ends were cut back, 4 bases at V and 2 bases at J, with 14 bases in the middle. CDR3 length: 15 residues. Germline CDR1 and CDR2: LGHNA and YSLEER. CDR3 nucleotide sequence: TGCGCCAGCAGCCCAACACCTCGGGTACAAGAGACCCAGTACTTC. Its protein product is CASSPTPRVQETQYF.